This is a list of T cell receptor beta chains from one sample in a study of lung T cells in sarcoidosis with Löfgren's syndrome. TCRdb analysed the reads with MiXCR anew, one entry per CDR3 protein. The sample includes about 19,000 distinct CDR3 sequences, roughly a fifth seen only once; the top ten take roughly 0.77%. The material sequenced was CD4+ T cells from bronchoalveolar lavage. Receptor source: a human donor with sarcoidosis (Löfgren's syndrome or another form), or a control subject (not recorded which). CDR3s include the opening cysteine and the closing phenylalanine or tryptophan. The D gene is left open where the match is weak. Rows give clone size only sometimes, using once, few, many, or a class for an expanded clone.

>TRBJ2-5|medium-sized|TRBD1|TRBV28
CASRRTGGLKTQYF
TGTGCCAGCAGGAGGACAGGGGGACTTAAGACCCAGTACTTC
>TRBJ2-1|many|TRBD2|TRBV18
CASSPLIAGGGNEQFF
TGTGCCAGCTCACCACTGATAGCGGGAGGCGGGAATGAGCAGTTCTTC
>TRBJ1-2|few|.|TRBV18
CASSPPNLNYGYTF
TGTGCCAGCTCACCACCTAACCTTAACTATGGCTACACCTTC
>TRBJ2-7|medium-sized|.|TRBV20-1
CSALPGGVYEQYF
TGCAGTGCCCTACCAGGGGGGGTATACGAGCAGTACTTC
>TRBJ2-3|many|.|TRBV10-3
CAISGGTDTQYF
TGTGCCATCAGTGGAGGCACAGATACGCAGTATTTT
>TRBJ2-3|.|.|TRBV2
CASSPRVSTGTQYF
TGTGCCAGCAGTCCACGGGTCTCCACAGGTACGCAGTATTTT
>TRBJ2-7|many|TRBD1|TRBV3-1
CASSRDSSSYEQYF
TGTGCCAGCAGCAGGGACAGCAGCTCCTACGAGCAGTACTTC
>TRBJ2-7|.|.|TRBV3-1
CASSQISDEQYF
TGTGCCAGCAGCCAAATATCTGACGAGCAGTACTTC
>TRBJ2-1|many|TRBD2|TRBV20-1
CSAPGLAGGPSSYNEQFF
TGCAGTGCCCCGGGACTAGCGGGAGGGCCGAGCTCCTACAATGAGCAGTTCTTC
>TRBJ2-1|medium-sized|.|TRBV6-1
CASRDTISYNEQFF
TGTGCCAGCAGAGACACGATCTCCTACAATGAGCAGTTCTTC
>TRBJ1-4|.|.|TRBV19
CASVATNEKLFF
TGTGCCAGCGTAGCAACTAATGAAAAACTGTTTTTT
>TRBJ2-3|few|TRBD2|TRBV5-6
CASSLGLAIATDTQYF
TGTGCCAGCAGCTTGGGACTAGCCATCGCGACAGATACGCAGTATTTT
>TRBJ2-3|few|.|TRBV30
CAWSVTVSDTQYF
TGTGCCTGGAGTGTAACGGTTTCAGATACGCAGTATTTT
>TRBJ1-2|few|TRBD1|TRBV29-1
CSVGGTGTFYGYTF
TGCAGCGTCGGGGGGACAGGGACATTCTATGGCTACACCTTC
>TRBJ2-5|medium-sized|.|TRBV15
CATSTTHGETQYF
TGTGCCACCAGCACGACCCACGGGGAGACCCAGTACTTC
>TRBJ1-1|medium-sized|.|TRBV20-1
CSARVGNPNTEAFF
TGCAGTGCTAGAGTGGGGAATCCGAACACTGAAGCTTTCTTT
>TRBJ2-1|many|.|TRBV24-1
CATSDLLVQFF
TGTGCCACCAGTGATTTGTTGGTGCAGTTCTTC
>TRBJ1-1|many|.|TRBV28
CASSLLTEAFF
TGTGCCAGCAGTTTACTCACTGAAGCTTTCTTT
>TRBJ2-3|many|TRBD2|TRBV4-3
CASSQEGSGRDTQYF
TGCGCCAGCAGCCAAGAAGGTAGCGGGAGAGATACGCAGTATTTT
>TRBJ2-5|many|.|TRBV4-2
CASSPRTAIGETQYF
TGTGCCAGCAGCCCCAGGACCGCAATCGGGGAGACCCAGTACTTC
>TRBJ2-6|.|TRBD1|TRBV18
CASSLTGAGANVLTF
TGTGCCAGCTCTCTGACAGGGGCTGGGGCCAACGTCCTGACTTTC
>TRBJ2-2|many|.|TRBV28
CASSSTGLRTGELFF
TGTGCCAGCAGTTCCACAGGGTTGAGGACCGGGGAGCTGTTTTTT
>TRBJ2-7|few|.|TRBV29-1
CSVVGQGAWEYF
.
>TRBJ2-7|.|.|TRBV5-1
CASSFILGSMEQYF
TGCGCCAGCAGCTTTATCTTAGGTTCGATGGAGCAGTACTTC
>TRBJ1-2|many|.|TRBV28
CASSLQRYGYTF
TGTGCCAGCAGTTTACAAAGATATGGCTACACCTTC
>TRBJ2-7|medium-sized|.|TRBV6-2/TRBV6-3
CASRTDSYEQYF
TGTGCCAGCCGGACAGACTCCTACGAGCAGTACTTC
>TRBJ2-3|many|.|TRBV2
CARDPDTQYF
TGTGCCAGAGATCCAGATACGCAGTATTTT
>TRBJ2-7|.|.|TRBV12-3/TRBV12-4
CASSLDRAVDEQYF
TGTGCCAGCAGTTTAGACAGGGCGGTCGACGAGCAGTACTTC
>TRBJ2-7|medium-sized|TRBD1|TRBV20-1
CSARIAGTDSYEQYF
TGCAGTGCTAGAATTGCCGGGACAGACTCCTACGAGCAGTACTTC
>TRBJ2-7|few|.|TRBV7-3
CASSFGPNTREQYF
TGTGCCAGCAGCTTCGGACCTAATACGAGGGAGCAGTACTTC